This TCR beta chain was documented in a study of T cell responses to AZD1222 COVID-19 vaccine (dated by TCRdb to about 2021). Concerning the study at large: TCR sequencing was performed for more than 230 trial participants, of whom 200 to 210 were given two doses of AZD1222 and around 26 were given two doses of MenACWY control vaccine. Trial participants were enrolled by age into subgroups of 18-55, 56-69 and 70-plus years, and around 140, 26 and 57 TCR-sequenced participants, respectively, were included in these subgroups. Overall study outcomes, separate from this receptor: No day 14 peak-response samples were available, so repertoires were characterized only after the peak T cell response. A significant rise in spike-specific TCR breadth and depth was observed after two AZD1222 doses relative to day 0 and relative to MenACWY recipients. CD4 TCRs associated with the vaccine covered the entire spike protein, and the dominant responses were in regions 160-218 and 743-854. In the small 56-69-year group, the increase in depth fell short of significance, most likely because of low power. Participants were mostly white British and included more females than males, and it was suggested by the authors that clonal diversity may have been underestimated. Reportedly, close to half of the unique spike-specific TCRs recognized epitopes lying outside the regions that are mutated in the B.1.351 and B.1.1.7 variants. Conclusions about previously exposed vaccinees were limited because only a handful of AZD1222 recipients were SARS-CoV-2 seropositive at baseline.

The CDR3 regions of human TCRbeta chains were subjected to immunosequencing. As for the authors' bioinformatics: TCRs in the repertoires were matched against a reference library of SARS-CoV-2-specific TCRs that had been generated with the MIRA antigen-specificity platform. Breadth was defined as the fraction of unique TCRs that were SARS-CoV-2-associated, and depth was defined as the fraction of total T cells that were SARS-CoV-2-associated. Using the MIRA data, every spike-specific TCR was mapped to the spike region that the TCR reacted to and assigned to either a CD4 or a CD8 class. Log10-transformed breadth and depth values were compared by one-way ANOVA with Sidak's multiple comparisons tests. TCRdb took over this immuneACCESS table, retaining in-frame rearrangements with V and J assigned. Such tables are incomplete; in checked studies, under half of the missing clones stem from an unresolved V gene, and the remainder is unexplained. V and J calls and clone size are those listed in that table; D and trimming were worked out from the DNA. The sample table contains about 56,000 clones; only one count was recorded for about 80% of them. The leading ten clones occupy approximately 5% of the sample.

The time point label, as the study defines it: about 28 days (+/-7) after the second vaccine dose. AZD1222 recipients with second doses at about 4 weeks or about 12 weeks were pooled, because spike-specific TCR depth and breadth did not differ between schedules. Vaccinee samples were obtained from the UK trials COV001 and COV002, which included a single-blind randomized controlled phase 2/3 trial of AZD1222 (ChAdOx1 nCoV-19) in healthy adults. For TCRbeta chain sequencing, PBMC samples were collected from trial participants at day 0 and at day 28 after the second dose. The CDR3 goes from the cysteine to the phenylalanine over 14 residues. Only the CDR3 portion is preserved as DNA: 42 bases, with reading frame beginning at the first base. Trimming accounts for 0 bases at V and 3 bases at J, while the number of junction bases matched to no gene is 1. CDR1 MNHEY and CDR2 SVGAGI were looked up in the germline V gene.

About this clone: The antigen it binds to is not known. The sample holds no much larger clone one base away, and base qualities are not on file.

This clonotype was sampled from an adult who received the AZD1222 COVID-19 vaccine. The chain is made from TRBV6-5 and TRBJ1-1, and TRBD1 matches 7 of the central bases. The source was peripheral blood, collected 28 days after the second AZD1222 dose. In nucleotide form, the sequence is TGTGCCAGCAGTTACTCGGGACAGCACACTGAAGCTTTCTTT. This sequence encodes CASSYSGQHTEAFF.